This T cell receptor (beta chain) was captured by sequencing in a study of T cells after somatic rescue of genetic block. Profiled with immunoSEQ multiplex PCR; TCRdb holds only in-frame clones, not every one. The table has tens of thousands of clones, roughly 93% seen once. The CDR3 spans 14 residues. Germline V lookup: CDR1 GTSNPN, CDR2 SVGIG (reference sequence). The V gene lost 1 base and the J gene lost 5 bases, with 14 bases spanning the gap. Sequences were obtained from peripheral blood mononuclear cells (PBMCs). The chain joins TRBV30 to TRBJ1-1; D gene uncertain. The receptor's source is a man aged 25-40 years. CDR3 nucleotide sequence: TGTGCCTGGAGTGCCCCACCCGAGGGTACTGAAGCTTTCTTT. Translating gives CAWSAPPEGTEAFF.